Listed here is a single TCR beta chain. Its specificity is unknown. The PCR was carried out with 60 Vbeta primers and 13 Jbeta primers. The method was immunoSEQ multiplex PCR; TCRdb's version includes in-frame clones alone and lacks a portion of them. The sample table includes tens of thousands of clones. This entry comes from a study of cytomegalovirus exposure and HLA in healthy donors. Overall study results and limits: TCR beta chain V- and J-gene trimming was linked, in a later analysis, to a missense variant in DCLRE1C.

Trimming cost V 2 bases and J 7 bases, with 11 bases left between them. The germline CDR1 and CDR2 sequences are MNHNS and SASEGT. The CDR3 spans 13 residues. Specimen: PBMCs. J is TRBJ1-1 and V is TRBV6-1, with D perhaps TRBD1 (6 bases). This TCR was recovered from a young man in good health and CMV-seropositive. The CDR3 region is CASSENYRVEAFF. CDR3 nucleotides: TGTGCCAGCAGTGAAAACTACAGGGTTGAAGCTTTCTTT.